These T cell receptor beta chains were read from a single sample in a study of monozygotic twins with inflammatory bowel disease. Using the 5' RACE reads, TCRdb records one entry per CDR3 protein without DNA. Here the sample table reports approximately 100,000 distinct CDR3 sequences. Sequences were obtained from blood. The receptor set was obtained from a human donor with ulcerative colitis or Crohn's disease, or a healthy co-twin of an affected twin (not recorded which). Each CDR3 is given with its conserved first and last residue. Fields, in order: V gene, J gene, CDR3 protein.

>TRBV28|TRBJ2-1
CASSPRTSGRSYNEQFF
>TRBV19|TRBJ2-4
CASSPLQGNIQYF
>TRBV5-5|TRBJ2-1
CASSFGDRVYNEQFF
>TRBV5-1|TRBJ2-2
CASSLKLANTGELFF
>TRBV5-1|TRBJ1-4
CASSAGGTGPANEKLFF
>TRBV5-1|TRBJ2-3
CASSTARGADTQYF
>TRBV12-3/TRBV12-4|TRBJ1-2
CASTGRQAQSYGYTF
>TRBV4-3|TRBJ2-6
CASSQGRGSLTGANVLTF
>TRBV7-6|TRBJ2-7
CASSSTGNSYEQYF
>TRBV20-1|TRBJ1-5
CSASRAEYSNQPQHF
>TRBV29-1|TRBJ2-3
CSVDLADTQYF
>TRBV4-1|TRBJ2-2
CASSQVWGPRGTTGELFF
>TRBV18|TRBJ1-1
CASSPDREAFF
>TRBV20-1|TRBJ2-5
CSARMDRERTQYF
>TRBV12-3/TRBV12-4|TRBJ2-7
CASSSSVPSYEQYF